The 9 T cell receptor beta chains below were found in one sample sequenced in a study of blood T cell repertoires in COVID-19. Produced via immunoSEQ multiplex PCR; TCRdb's table is partial and in-frame only. The sample lists tens of thousands of clones, 80% to 90% occurring once. Sample: peripheral blood. The receptors shown here come from a human donor in a cohort sampled during active COVID-19.

The gene calls are TRBV4-1 and TRBJ2-5; D perhaps matches TRBD1 (6 bases). The germline V and J ends were trimmed by 4 bases and 0 bases, with 15 bases remaining between them. The CDR3 loop spans 16 amino acids. Germline assignment: CDR1 MGHRA and CDR2 YSYEKL. This CDR3 is CASSLSWTADQETQYF. The CDR3 DNA reads as TGCGCCAGCAGCCTGTCGTGGACAGCTGACCAAGAGACCCAGTACTTC.

The J gene is TRBJ2-5, the V gene TRBV21-1; the table's D call, TRBD1, was not checked against the DNA. TRBV21-1 is a documented pseudogene. The CDR3 sequence is 14 residues long. In DNA form, the CDR3 reads TGTGCCAGCAGCAATTGGACAGGGGGTCGGACCCAGTACTTC. It specifies CASSNWTGGRTQYF.

CDR3 loop: CASSPPDRVHYGYTF. CDR3 nucleotide sequence: TGTGCCAGCAGCCCACCCGACAGGGTTCACTATGGCTACACCTTC. The rearrangement uses TRBV5-4 and TRBJ1-2; 7 bases match TRBD1. Germline values: CDR1 SGHNT, CDR2 YYREEE (reference sequence). Trimming cost V 4 bases and J 3 bases; bases outside gene matches: 9. The CDR3 runs 15 residues. Combining the CDR3 with reference TRBV5-4 and TRBJ1-2 gives the whole variable domain ETGVTQSPTHLIKTRGQQVTLRCSSQSGHNTVSWYQQALGQGPQFIFQYYREEENGRGNFPPRFSGLQFPNYSSELNVNALELDDSALYLCASSPPDRVHYGYTFGSGTRLTVV.

This clone has a handful of counts. The gene calls are TRBV6-4 and TRBJ2-5; D may be TRBD2 (5 bases). Trimming removed 4 bases at V and 7 bases at J, with 13 bases between. CDR1 MRHNA and CDR2 SNTAGT come from the germline V gene. The CDR3 runs to 13 residues. CDR3 sequence: CASSAEERSTQYF. In DNA, the CDR3 is TGTGCCAGCAGTGCGGAGGAGCGGTCGACCCAGTACTTC.

V gene TRBV19 combines with J gene TRBJ1-2, with 8 bases lining up with TRBD1. CDR1 and CDR2 from the germline V gene are LNHDA and SQIVND (reference sequence). After removal of 2 bases from V and 0 bases from J, the junction contained 2 bases not matched to a gene. The CDR3 is 15 amino acids. The CDR3 protein is CASSIQGAANYGYTF. CDR3 nucleotides: TGTGCCAGTAGTATACAGGGGGCCGCTAACTATGGCTACACCTTC. Supplemented by reference TRBV19 and TRBJ1-2, the full variable domain reads DGGITQSPKYLFRKEGQNVTLSCEQNLNHDAMYWYRQDPGQGLRLIYYSQIVNDFQKGDIAEGYSVSREKKESFPLTVTSAQKNPTAFYLCASSIQGAANYGYTFGSGTRLTVV.

This clone has only a few counts. The J gene is TRBJ1-2, the V gene TRBV7-9; the D is unclear. Trimming removed 5 bases from V and 9 bases from J, with 19 bases in between. This CDR3 has 14 amino acids. Germline CDR1 SEHNR, CDR2 FQNEAQ (reference sequence). For the CDR3, the DNA is TGTGCCAGCAGCCCCCGGGAGAAACTAAATAGCTACACCTTC. As protein: CASSPREKLNSYTF.

The chain links TRBV10-3 to TRBJ2-3, with TRBD1 matching 9 bases. V lost 4 bases, J lost 3 bases, and 5 bases stayed unmatched. The CDR3 sequence is 15 residues long. CDR1 and CDR2 from the germline V gene are ENHRY and SYGVKD. CDR3 sequence reads: CAISVGDRVTDTQYF. The DNA of the CDR3 is TGTGCCATCAGTGTAGGGGACAGGGTTACAGATACGCAGTATTTT.

Here the CDR3 DNA reads TGCGCCAGCAGCAAAGACGGACGGGGAGAAAAACTGTTTTTT. Residues: CASSKDGRGEKLFF. This chain connects TRBV5-1 to TRBJ1-4; D not certain. The CDR3 length is 14 residues. The V end was cut by 4 bases, the J end by 8 bases, with 15 bases between. Looked up from germline, CDR1 is SGHRS and CDR2 is YFSETQ.

The chain has TRBV24-1 and TRBJ2-2, with D perhaps TRBD1 (6 bases). Between the trimmed V and J ends, which lost 3 bases and 1 base, there was a span of 11 bases. The CDR3 is 16 residues long. In germline, CDR1 is KGHDR, CDR2 SFDVKD. CDR3: CATSDGSRGNTGELFF. The CDR3 nucleotides are TGTGCCACCAGTGATGGCAGCAGGGGGAACACCGGGGAGCTGTTTTTT.